A single TCR beta chain is shown here with its context. The antigen remains unidentified. The entry originates in a study of cytomegalovirus exposure and HLA in healthy donors. The PCR contained 60 Vbeta and 13 Jbeta primers. Here immunoSEQ multiplex PCR was the method, and the copy in TCRdb shows in-frame clones only, minus some. The sample records approximately 190,000 clones, approximately 78% being singletons. Findings and caveats of the study: Cytomegalovirus association was listed for approximately 150 TCR beta chains. In a later analysis, productive TCRs from donors in an Asian-associated ancestry cluster reportedly carried fewer N-insertions than the cohort mean. As immune exposure information, only CMV serostatus was available.

CDR3 length: 15 residues. The V and J ends lost 5 bases and 0 bases respectively, with 11 bases between them. Looked up from germline, CDR1 is SNHLY and CDR2 is FYNNEI. The sequence derives from a woman aged 18-30 years in good health and CMV-seronegative. Sequenced sample: PBMCs. The rearrangement uses TRBV2 and TRBJ1-3, with D maybe TRBD1 (6 bases). The CDR3 is CASSPTGDSGNTIYF. CDR3 in DNA: TGTGCCAGCAGTCCGACAGGTGACTCTGGAAACACCATATATTTT.